This T cell receptor beta chain was captured by sequencing in a study of blood T cells in healthy people across ages. Findings and caveats of the study: Diversity of TCR beta per million T cells declined in a roughly linear way with age.

The second PCR ran about 6 to 12 cycles with a sample-barcoded 5' primer and J-beta primers. MiXCR was run by TCRdb on the 5' RACE reads, yielding one entry per CDR3 protein. The data hold over 1,200,000 distinct CDR3 sequences, with around 59% observed a single time. Trimming pared 1 base from V and 2 bases from J, leaving 10 bases between. The CDR3 extends over 15 amino acids. Germline CDR1 SGHTA, CDR2 FQGNSA. The table lists this clonotype with a few counts. Its antigen is as yet unknown. The source is a young man in good health. The genes are TRBV7-2 and TRBJ2-3; the D is unclear. Sequences were obtained from blood. CDR3 residues: CASSLGVGITDTQYF. Here the CDR3 DNA reads TGTGCCAGCAGCTTAGGGGTAGGGATCACAGATACGCAGTATTTT.